This T cell receptor beta chain is drawn from a study of blood T cell repertoires in COVID-19. Study background: Acute and convalescent COVID-19 specimens originated in the United States, Italy and Spain. PBMCs, B-cell-depleted T cells, or T cells provided the cDNA or gDNA that made up the material.

Germline loops: CDR1 SNHLY, CDR2 FYNNEI. J was trimmed by 5 bases and V by 5 bases; bases with no gene match: 16. The CDR3 totals 19 residues. Assay used: immunoSEQ multiplex PCR; TCRdb lists only in-frame clones, some missing. The table has a few hundred thousand clones, 89% seen once. The origin of this receptor is a middle-aged woman who had recovered from COVID-19. The chain is built from TRBV2 and TRBJ1-6, with 9 bases identical to TRBD1. The specimen was peripheral blood. The CDR3, as DNA: TGTGCCAGCAGTTCCGAAGGGGGTATTGGACAGGGGAATAATTCACCCCTCCACTTT. It translates to CASSSEGGIGQGNNSPLHF.